This T cell receptor (beta chain) was sequenced during a study of post-analysis software for immune sequencing data. At the level of the study: Disease courses included relapsing-remitting, secondary progressive and progressive-relapsing multiple sclerosis. Study-wide points: Comparison with controls showed significantly lower normalized Chao1 diversity in multiple sclerosis patients.

Unique molecular identifiers featured in each of the TCR beta cDNA libraries. T cells numbering roughly 0.9 to 11 million gave rise to 500,000 to 600,000 cDNA molecules. TCRdb itself ran the PCR reads through MiXCR, one entry per CDR3 protein. The repertoire holds about 460,000 distinct CDR3 sequences, with around 40% as singletons. This clonotype was observed a few times. Its cognate antigen is unknown. Specimen: blood. This clonotype was obtained from a girl under 18 with multiple sclerosis.

CDR3 nucleotide sequence: TGTGCCAGCAGTTTTGAGGGGGGGAGGGCCTACGAGCAGTACTTC. Encoded protein: CASSFEGGRAYEQYF. The chain couples TRBV12-3 or TRBV12-4 to TRBJ2-7, with D possibly being TRBD2 (7 bases). This CDR3 is built from 15 residues. Trimming removed 3 bases at V and 2 bases at J, with 14 bases between.